Following are 7 T cell receptor beta chains from one sample sequenced in a study of blood T cell repertoires in COVID-19. Sequencing used immunoSEQ multiplex PCR; TCRdb keeps in-frame clones, though not all of them. Here the sample spans about 260,000 clones, about 89% being singletons. The sequenced sample was peripheral blood. The receptors shown here come from a woman aged 40 to 50 who had recovered from COVID-19.

The chain couples TRBV27 to TRBJ2-6; TRBD2 aligns across 7 bases. Per germline, CDR1 MNHEY and CDR2 SMNVEV (reference sequence). The CDR3 runs to 17 residues. J gave up 0 bases and V 5 bases, and 7 bases lay outside the gene matches. CDR3 amino acids: CASSHGGISSGANVLTF. CDR3 sequence (DNA): TGTGCCAGCAGTCACGGGGGGATTAGCTCTGGGGCCAACGTCCTGACTTTC. Combining the CDR3 with reference TRBV27 and TRBJ2-6 gives the whole variable domain EAQVTQNPRYLITVTGKKLTVTCSQNMNHEYMSWYRQDPGLGLRQIYYSMNVEVTDKGDVPEGYKVSRKEKRNFPLILESPSPNQTSLYFCASSHGGISSGANVLTFGAGSRLTVL.

The rearrangement links TRBV6-2 or TRBV6-3 to TRBJ1-4; no clear D gene. Germline V gives CDR1 MNHEY, CDR2 SVGEGT. The CDR3 extends over 18 amino acids. Trimming left V 0 bases short and J 2 bases short, with 16 bases between. Written as DNA, the CDR3 is TGTGCCAGCAGTTACTCGAGGGCAGGTTTTTCGACTAATGAAAAACTGTTTTTT. Translated, it gives CASSYSRAGFSTNEKLFF.

This clone was seen only a few times. This chain connects TRBV4-3 to TRBJ2-1; D unresolved. CDR1 is LGHNA and CDR2 is YSLEER in the germline V gene. V gave up 2 bases and J gave up 9 bases, with 11 bases separating them. This CDR3 has 13 residues. The DNA of the CDR3 is TGCGCCAGCAGCCAACCTGGTGAGAGTGAGCAGTTCTTC. It codes for CASSQPGESEQFF.

The gene calls are TRBV6-5 and TRBJ1-2; TRBD1 agrees at 10 bases. Germline CDR1 MNHEY, CDR2 SVGAGI. The CDR3 length is 16 residues. Unmatched junction bases numbered 6, after V lost 0 bases and J lost 5 bases. The CDR3 spells CASSYSGTGDGYGYTF. The CDR3 DNA is TGTGCCAGCAGTTACTCGGGGACAGGGGACGGGTATGGCTACACCTTC.

This chain joins TRBV11-2 and TRBJ1-2; TRBD1 aligns across 12 bases. Trimming took 5 bases from V and 5 from J; bases not matched to a gene: 6. In germline, CDR1 is SGHAT, CDR2 FQNNGV. The CDR3 spans 15 residues. CDR3 nucleotides: TGTGCCAGCAGCCAGGGACAGGGGGCCCAATATGGCTACACCTTC. It is translated as CASSQGQGAQYGYTF.

V and J are TRBV11-2 and TRBJ1-1, with 7 nucleotides matching TRBD1. The CDR3 runs to 16 residues. CDR1 and CDR2 (germline): SGHAT, FQNNGV. V shed 5 bases, J shed 2 bases, and the junction held 11 bases outside the gene matches. In nucleotides, the CDR3 is TGTGCCAGCAGCGTAGGATTGGGACAGCAAAACACTGAAGCTTTCTTT. This encodes CASSVGLGQQNTEAFF.

Turning to this clone: Other DNA sequences in this specimen translate into the identical CDR3. The chain combines TRBV5-1 with TRBJ2-5; 9 bases are a match to TRBD2. Trimming took 7 bases from V and 4 from J; bases not matched to a gene: 11. CDR3 size: 15 residues. Germline V gene data show CDR1 as SGHRS and CDR2 as YFSETQ. CDR3 residues: CASSLAGARGETQYF. CDR3 DNA: TGCGCCAGCTCCTTAGCGGGGGCCAGGGGAGAGACCCAGTACTTC.